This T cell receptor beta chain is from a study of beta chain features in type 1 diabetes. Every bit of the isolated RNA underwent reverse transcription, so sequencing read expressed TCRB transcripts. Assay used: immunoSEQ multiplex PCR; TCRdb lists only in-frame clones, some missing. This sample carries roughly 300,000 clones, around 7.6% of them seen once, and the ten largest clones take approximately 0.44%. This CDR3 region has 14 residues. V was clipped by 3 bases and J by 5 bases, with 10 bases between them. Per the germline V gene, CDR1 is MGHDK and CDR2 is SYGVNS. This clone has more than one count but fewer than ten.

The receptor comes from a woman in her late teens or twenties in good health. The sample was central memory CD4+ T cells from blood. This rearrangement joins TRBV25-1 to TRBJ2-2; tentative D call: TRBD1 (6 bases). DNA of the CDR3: TGTGCCAGCAGTGATGCCACAGGGACCGGGGAGCTGTTTTTT. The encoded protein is CASSDATGTGELFF.